One TCR beta chain is described in this entry. The antigen it binds to is not known. Base qualities are not provided; no much larger clone lies one nucleotide away. RNA was extracted using the RNeasy kit, and about 0.45 to 1 microgram was reverse transcribed with random hexamers. The immunoSEQ multiplex PCR assay, which covers 54 Vbeta and 13 Jbeta segments, was used to amplify TCR beta CDR3 regions. Bias from PCR amplification was corrected by using a synthetic template baseline for primer optimization and for computational correction. In the source study's methods: Reads were annotated to V, D and J genes according to IMGT and were analyzed with immunoSEQ Analyzer, with only productive sequences retained. Clonality was computed as one minus Shannon entropy normalized by log2 of the number of productive unique sequences. Public and private clones were assessed among the 100 most prevalent clones of each patient and control. A clone was defined as Susac-specific if it was absent from the healthy and MS cohorts, from more than 850 published viral clones and from other ImmuneACCESS disease sequences. TCRdb ran its own pipeline on the public reads, namely fastp trimming at Q25 and MiXCR clone calling, and kept in-frame beta chains. Each CDR3 protein appears once, grouped with its most common genes and DNA. None of the V and J calls come from the authors' own analysis; TCRdb made them. The sample table holds approximately 300,000 distinct CDR3 sequences, of which 70% to 90% were seen once. The ten largest make up 0.21% of the sample.

Compared with germline, V lacks 6 bases and J lacks 4 bases; bases without a gene match: 10. The CDR3 runs 16 amino acids, cysteine and phenylalanine included. Just CDR3 DNA is preserved here, 48 bases in frame from base 1. Via the germline V gene (reference sequence), CDR1 is MNHEY and CDR2 SMNVEV. This record comes from a study of CD8 T cells in Susac syndrome (dated by TCRdb to the late 2010s). Looking at the study overall: Whether CD8+ T cell activation and differentiation in Susac syndrome was antigen driven was tested using repertoire sequencing. The study compared CD8+ T cell repertoire clonality among approximately twelve healthy donors, roughly 14 Susac syndrome patients and roughly 16 multiple sclerosis patients.

High-throughput TCR beta sequencing profiled peripheral blood CD8+ and CD4+ T cells from healthy donors, Susac syndrome patients and multiple sclerosis patients. Multiple sclerosis controls were treatment-naive patients with stable or active relapsing-remitting disease fulfilling revised McDonald criteria. Bulk CD8+ and CD4+ T cells were purified magnetically by negative isolation, whereas CD8+ TEMRA cells were enriched by FACS. Blood was drawn into EDTA tubes, processed within 24 hours, and PBMCs were isolated by density gradient centrifugation. PBMCs intended for TCR sequencing were frozen in liquid nitrogen and were later thawed in a 37 degrees C water bath. The sorted or isolated CD4+, CD8+ and CD8+ TEMRA cells reached a purity of at least 90%. Overall study outcomes, separate from this receptor: The study acknowledged that relatively few individuals were included in the TCR sequencing and HLA analysis.

This TCR came from a human donor with multiple sclerosis. The sample was CD8+ T cells from PBMCs. The rearrangement joined TRBV27 to TRBJ2-1; a stretch of 9 junction bases matches TRBD2. The nucleotides are TGTGCCAGCAGCGTCCTACCTAGCGGGGCTTACAATGAGCAGTTCTTC. Its coded protein is CASSVLPSGAYNEQFF.